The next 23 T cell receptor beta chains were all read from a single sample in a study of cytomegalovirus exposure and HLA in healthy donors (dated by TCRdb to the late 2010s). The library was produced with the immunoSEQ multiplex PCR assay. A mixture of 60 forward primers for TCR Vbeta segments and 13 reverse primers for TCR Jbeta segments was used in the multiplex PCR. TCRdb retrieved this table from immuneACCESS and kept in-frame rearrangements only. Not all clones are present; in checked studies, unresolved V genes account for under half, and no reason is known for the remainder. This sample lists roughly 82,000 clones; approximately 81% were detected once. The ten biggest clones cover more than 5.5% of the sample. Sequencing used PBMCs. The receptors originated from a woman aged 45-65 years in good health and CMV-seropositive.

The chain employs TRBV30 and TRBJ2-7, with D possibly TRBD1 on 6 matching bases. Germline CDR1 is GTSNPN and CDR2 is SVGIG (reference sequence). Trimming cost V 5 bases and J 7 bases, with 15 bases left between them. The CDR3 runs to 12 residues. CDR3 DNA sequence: TGTGCCTGGGCGGCCAGGGGATTAGAGCAGTACTTC. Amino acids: CAWAARGLEQYF.

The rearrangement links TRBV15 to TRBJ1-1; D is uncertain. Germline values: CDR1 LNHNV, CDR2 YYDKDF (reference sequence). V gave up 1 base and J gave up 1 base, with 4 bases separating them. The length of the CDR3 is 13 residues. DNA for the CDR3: TGTGCCACCAGCAGAGGACAGAACACTGAAGCTTTCTTT. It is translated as CATSRGQNTEAFF.

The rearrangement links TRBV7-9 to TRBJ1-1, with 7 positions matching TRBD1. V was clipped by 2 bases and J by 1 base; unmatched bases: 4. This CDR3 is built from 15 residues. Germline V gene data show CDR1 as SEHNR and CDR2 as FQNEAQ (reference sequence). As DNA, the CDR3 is TGTGCCAGCAGCTTACGGGGGACAGCGAACACTGAAGCTTTCTTT. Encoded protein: CASSLRGTANTEAFF.

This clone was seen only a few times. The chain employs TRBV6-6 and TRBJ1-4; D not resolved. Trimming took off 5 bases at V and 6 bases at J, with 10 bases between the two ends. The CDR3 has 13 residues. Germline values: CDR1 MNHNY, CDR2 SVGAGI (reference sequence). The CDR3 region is CASSAPGHEKLFF. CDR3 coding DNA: TGTGCCAGCAGTGCACCAGGCCATGAAAAACTGTTTTTT.

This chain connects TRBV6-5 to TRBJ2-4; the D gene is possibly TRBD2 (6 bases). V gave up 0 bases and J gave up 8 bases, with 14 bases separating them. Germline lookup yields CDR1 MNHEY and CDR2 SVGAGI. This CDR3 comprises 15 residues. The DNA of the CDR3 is TGTGCCAGCAGTTACTCGGGCGGGGACGCGGACATTCAGTACTTC. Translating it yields CASSYSGGDADIQYF.

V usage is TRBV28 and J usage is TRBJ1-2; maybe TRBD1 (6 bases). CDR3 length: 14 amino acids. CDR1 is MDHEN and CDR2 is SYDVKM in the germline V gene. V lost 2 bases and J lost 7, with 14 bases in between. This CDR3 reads CASSLMGASGGYTF. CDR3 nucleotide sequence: TGTGCCAGCAGTTTAATGGGGGCCTCCGGTGGCTACACCTTC.

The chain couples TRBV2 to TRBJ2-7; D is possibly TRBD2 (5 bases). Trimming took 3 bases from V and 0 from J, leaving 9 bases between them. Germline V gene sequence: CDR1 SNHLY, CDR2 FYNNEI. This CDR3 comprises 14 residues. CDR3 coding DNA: TGTGCCAGCAGTGAGGAGGCAGTCTCCTACGAGCAGTACTTC. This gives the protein CASSEEAVSYEQYF.

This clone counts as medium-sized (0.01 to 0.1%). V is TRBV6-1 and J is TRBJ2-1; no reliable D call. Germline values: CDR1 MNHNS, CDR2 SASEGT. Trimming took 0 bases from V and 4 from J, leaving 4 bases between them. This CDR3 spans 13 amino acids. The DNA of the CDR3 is TGTGCCAGCAGTGAAGCGGAGTACAATGAGCAGTTCTTC. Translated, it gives CASSEAEYNEQFF.

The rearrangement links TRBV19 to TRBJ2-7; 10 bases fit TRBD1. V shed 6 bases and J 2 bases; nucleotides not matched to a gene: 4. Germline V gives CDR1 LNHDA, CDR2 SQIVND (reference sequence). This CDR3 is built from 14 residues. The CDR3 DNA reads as TGTGCCAGTAGCCCGGGACAGGGGACCTACGAGCAGTACTTC. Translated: CASSPGQGTYEQYF. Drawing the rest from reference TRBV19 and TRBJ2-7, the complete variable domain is DGGITQSPKYLFRKEGQNVTLSCEQNLNHDAMYWYRQDPGQGLRLIYYSQIVNDFQKGDIAEGYSVSREKKESFPLTVTSAQKNPTAFYLCASSPGQGTYEQYFGPGTRLTVT.

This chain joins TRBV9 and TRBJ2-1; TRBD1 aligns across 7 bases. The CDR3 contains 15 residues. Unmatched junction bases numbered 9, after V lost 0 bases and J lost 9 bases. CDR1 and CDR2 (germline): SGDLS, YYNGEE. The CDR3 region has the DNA TGTGCCAGCAGCGTAGGGGACAGTACCATGACTGAGCAGTTCTTC. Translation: CASSVGDSTMTEQFF.

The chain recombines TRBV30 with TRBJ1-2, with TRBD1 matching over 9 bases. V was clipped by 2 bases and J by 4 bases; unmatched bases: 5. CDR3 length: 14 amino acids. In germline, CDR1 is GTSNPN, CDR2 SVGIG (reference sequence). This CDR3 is CAWSTGGAPYGYTF. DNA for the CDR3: TGTGCCTGGAGTACAGGGGGCGCCCCCTATGGCTACACCTTC.

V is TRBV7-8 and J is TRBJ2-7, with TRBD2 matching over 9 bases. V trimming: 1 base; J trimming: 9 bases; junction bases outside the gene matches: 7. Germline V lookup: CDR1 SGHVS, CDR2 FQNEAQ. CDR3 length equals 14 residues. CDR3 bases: TGTGCCAGCAGCTTAGAGGGTAGCGGGAGTTTGCAGTACTTC. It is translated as CASSLEGSGSLQYF.

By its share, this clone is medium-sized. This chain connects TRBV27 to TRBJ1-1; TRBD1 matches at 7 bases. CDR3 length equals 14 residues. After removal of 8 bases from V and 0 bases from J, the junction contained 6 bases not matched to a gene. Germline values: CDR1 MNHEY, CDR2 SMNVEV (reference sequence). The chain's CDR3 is CASSGTELNTEAFF. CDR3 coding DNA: TGTGCCAGCTCCGGGACAGAGCTGAACACTGAAGCTTTCTTT.

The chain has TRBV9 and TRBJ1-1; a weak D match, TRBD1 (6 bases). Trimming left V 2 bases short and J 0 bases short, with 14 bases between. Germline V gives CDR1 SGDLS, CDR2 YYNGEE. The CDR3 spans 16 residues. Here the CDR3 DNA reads TGTGCCAGCAGCGTCGCAGGGGCTACTATGAACACTGAAGCTTTCTTT. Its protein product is CASSVAGATMNTEAFF.

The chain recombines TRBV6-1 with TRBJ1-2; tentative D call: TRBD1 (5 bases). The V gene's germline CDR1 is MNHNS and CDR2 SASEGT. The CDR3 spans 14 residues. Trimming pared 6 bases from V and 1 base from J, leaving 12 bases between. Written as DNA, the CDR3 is TGTGCCAGCAGAGGGGAGGGGAGTAACTATGGCTACACCTTC. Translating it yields CASRGEGSNYGYTF.

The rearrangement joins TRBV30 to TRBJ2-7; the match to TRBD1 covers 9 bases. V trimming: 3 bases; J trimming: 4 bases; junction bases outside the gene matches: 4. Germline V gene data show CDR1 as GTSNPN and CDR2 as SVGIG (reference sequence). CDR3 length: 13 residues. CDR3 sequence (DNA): TGTGCCTGGAGGGACAGGGGAGTTTACGAGCAGTACTTC. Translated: CAWRDRGVYEQYF.

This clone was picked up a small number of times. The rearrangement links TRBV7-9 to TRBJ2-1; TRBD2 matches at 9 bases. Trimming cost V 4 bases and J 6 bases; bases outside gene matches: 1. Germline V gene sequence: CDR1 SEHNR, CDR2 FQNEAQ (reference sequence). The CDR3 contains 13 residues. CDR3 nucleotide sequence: TGTGCCAGCAGCTGGACTAGCGCCAATGAGCAGTTCTTC. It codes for CASSWTSANEQFF.

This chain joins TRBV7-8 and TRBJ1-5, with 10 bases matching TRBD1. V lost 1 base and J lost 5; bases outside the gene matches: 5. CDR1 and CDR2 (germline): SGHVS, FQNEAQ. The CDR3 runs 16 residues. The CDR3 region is CASSLERTGGYQPQHF. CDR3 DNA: TGTGCCAGCAGCTTAGAACGGACAGGGGGTTATCAGCCCCAGCATTTT. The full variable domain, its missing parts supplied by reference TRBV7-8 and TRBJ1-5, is GAGVSQSPRYKVAKRGQDVALRCDPISGHVSLFWYQQALGQGPEFLTYFQNEAQLDKSGLPSDRFFAERPEGSVSTLKIQRTQQEDSAVYLCASSLERTGGYQPQHFGDGTRLSIL.

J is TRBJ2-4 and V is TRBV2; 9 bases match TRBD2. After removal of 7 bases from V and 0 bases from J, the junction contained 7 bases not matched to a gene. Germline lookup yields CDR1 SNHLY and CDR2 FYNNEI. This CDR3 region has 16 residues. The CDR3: CASMGLAGLAKNIQYF. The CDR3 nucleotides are TGTGCCAGCATGGGGCTAGCGGGATTAGCCAAAAACATTCAGTACTTC.

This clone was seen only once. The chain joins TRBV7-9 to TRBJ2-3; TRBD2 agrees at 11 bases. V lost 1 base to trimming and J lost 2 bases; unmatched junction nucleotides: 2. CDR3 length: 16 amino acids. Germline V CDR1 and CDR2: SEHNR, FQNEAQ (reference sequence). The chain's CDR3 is CASSLVTSGITDTQYF. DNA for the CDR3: TGTGCCAGCAGCTTAGTGACTAGCGGGATCACAGATACGCAGTATTTT.

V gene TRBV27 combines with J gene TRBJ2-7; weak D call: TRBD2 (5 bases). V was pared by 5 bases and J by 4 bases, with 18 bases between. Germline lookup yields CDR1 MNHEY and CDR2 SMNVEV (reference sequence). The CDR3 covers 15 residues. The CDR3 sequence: CASSNSEVGGYEQYF. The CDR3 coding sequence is TGTGCCAGCAGTAATAGCGAGGTCGGAGGTTACGAGCAGTACTTC.

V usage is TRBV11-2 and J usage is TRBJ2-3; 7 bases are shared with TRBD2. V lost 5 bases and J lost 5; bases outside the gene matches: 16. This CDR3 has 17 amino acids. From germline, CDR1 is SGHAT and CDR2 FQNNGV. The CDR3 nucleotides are TGTGCCAGCAGCCTCCTCCAGGTGGGGCGGGAGAAAGATACGCAGTATTTT. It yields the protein CASSLLQVGREKDTQYF. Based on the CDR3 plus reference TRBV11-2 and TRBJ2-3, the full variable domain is EAGVAQSPRYKIIEKRQSVAFWCNPISGHATLYWYQQILGQGPKLLIQFQNNGVVDDSQLPKDRFSAERLKGVDSTLKIQPAKLEDSAVYLCASSLLQVGREKDTQYFGPGTRLTVL.

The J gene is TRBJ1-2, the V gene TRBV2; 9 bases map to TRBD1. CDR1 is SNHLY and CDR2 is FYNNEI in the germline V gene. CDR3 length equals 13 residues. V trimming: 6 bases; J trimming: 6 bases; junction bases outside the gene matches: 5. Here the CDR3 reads CASRGTGLDGYTF. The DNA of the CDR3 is TGTGCCAGCAGGGGGACAGGGTTGGATGGCTACACCTTC.